Listed here is a single T cell receptor beta chain. The antigen is unknown. The trim removed 4 bases at V and 7 bases at J, leaving 8 bases unmatched. The CDR3 consists of 14 residues. The germline CDR1 and CDR2 sequences are SGHAT and FQNNGV. Random hexamers primed reverse transcription of about 0.45 to 1 ug RNA. A multiplex approach, immunoSEQ multiplex PCR, amplified TCR beta CDR3 across 54 Vbeta and 13 Jbeta. Via MiXCR, TCRdb re-called the immunoSEQ multiplex PCR reads, giving one row per CDR3 protein. Seen here are about 430,000 distinct CDR3 sequences, approximately 85% observed once, and the top ten hold roughly 0.1%. The sequenced target, TCR beta, came from blood CD8+ and CD4+ T cells. The record originates from a study of CD8 T cells in Susac syndrome. The study, taken as a whole, reports: The study admitted that it had a relatively small number of individuals in its TCR sequencing and HLA analysis.

The rearrangement joins TRBV11-2 to TRBJ1-2; 8 bases match TRBD1. This sequence was found in a human donor with multiple sclerosis. Sequenced material: CD8+ T cells from PBMCs. CDR3 bases: TGTGCCAGCAGCTGGCAGGGGGCGAGAGGTGGCTACACCTTC. As protein: CASSWQGARGGYTF.